Listed below are T cell receptor beta chains from one sample, sequenced in a study of T cells in localized non-small cell lung cancer. This table comes from immunoSEQ multiplex PCR, and its TCRdb copy is limited to in-frame clones, with some not included. The sample includes 58,000 or so clones, about 90% of them seen just once. The source material was peripheral blood, sampled before any cancer treatment. The source is a woman between 40 and 69 years old with stage I lung adenocarcinoma. Each CDR3 is given with its conserved first and last residue. D genes are given only for firm matches. Size values are once, few and many counts, or a class for expanded clones, and some rows have none.

CDR3aa: CASSLRGSETQYF
CDR3nt: TGTGCCAGCAGCCTAAGGGGCTCAGAGACCCAGTACTTC
d_gene: -
v_gene: TRBV7-3
j_gene: TRBJ2-5
abundance: -

CDR3aa: CASSLGQGLGEQYF
CDR3nt: TGTGCTAGCAGCTTAGGGCAGGGCCTAGGCGAGCAGTACTTC
d_gene: -
v_gene: TRBV7-7
j_gene: TRBJ2-7
abundance: -

CDR3aa: CASRPWGTDTQYF
CDR3nt: TGTGCCAGCAGGCCTTGGGGCACAGATACGCAGTATTTT
d_gene: -
v_gene: TRBV27
j_gene: TRBJ2-3
abundance: -

CDR3aa: CASSPGERNTEAFF
CDR3nt: TGTGCCAGCAGCCCAGGGGAGAGGAACACTGAAGCTTTCTTT
d_gene: -
v_gene: TRBV5-4
j_gene: TRBJ1-1
abundance: -

CDR3aa: CASSIGQVSYNEQFF
CDR3nt: TGCGCCAGCAGCATCGGACAGGTTTCCTACAATGAGCAGTTCTTC
d_gene: TRBD1
v_gene: TRBV5-1
j_gene: TRBJ2-1
abundance: -

CDR3aa: CVSSWDSSFNQPQHF
CDR3nt: TGTGTCAGCAGTTGGGACAGCTCCTTCAATCAGCCCCAGCATTTT
d_gene: TRBD1
v_gene: TRBV2
j_gene: TRBJ1-5
abundance: once

CDR3aa: CASSDSATGNTEAFF
CDR3nt: TGTGCCAGCAGTGACTCCGCTACAGGGAACACTGAAGCTTTCTTT
d_gene: -
v_gene: TRBV6-4
j_gene: TRBJ1-1
abundance: -

CDR3aa: CASSADSNTEAFF
CDR3nt: TGTGCCAGCAGCGCGGACTCGAACACTGAAGCTTTCTTT
d_gene: -
v_gene: TRBV5-4
j_gene: TRBJ1-1
abundance: -

CDR3aa: CSVGRRGTEAFF
CDR3nt: TGCAGCGTTGGACGGAGAGGCACTGAAGCTTTCTTT
d_gene: -
v_gene: TRBV29-1
j_gene: TRBJ1-1
abundance: -

CDR3aa: CASSLDRGRSAFF
CDR3nt: TGTGCCAGCAGTCTGGACAGGGGCCGGTCAGCTTTCTTT
d_gene: TRBD1
v_gene: TRBV6-1
j_gene: TRBJ1-1
abundance: -

CDR3aa: CASSMWVYGYTF
CDR3nt: TGTGCCAGTAGTATGTGGGTCTATGGCTACACCTTC
d_gene: -
v_gene: TRBV19
j_gene: TRBJ1-2
abundance: -

CDR3aa: CASSRELAGGHDEQFF
CDR3nt: TGCGCCAGCAGCCGGGAACTAGCGGGGGGGCATGATGAGCAGTTCTTC
d_gene: TRBD2
v_gene: TRBV4-1
j_gene: TRBJ2-1
abundance: -

CDR3aa: CASSLVGQYNSPLHF
CDR3nt: TGTGCCAGCAGCTTAGTGGGACAGTATAATTCACCCCTCCACTTT
d_gene: TRBD1
v_gene: TRBV7-2
j_gene: TRBJ1-6
abundance: -

CDR3aa: CASSLGADSRFYEQYF
CDR3nt: TGCGCCAGCAGCTTGGGTGCGGACTCCAGGTTCTACGAGCAGTACTTC
d_gene: -
v_gene: TRBV5-1
j_gene: TRBJ2-7
abundance: -

CDR3aa: CASSDSTSGGADTQYF
CDR3nt: TGTGCCAGCAGTGACTCGACTAGCGGGGGGGCCGATACGCAGTATTTT
d_gene: TRBD2
v_gene: TRBV6-4
j_gene: TRBJ2-3
abundance: -

CDR3aa: CASSIEASGRVTDTQYF
CDR3nt: TGTGCCAGTAGTATAGAAGCTAGCGGGCGAGTTACAGATACGCAGTATTTT
d_gene: TRBD2
v_gene: TRBV19
j_gene: TRBJ2-3
abundance: once